This T cell receptor (beta chain) was obtained from a study of blood T cells in healthy people across ages. Sample-barcoded 5' priming and a J-beta primer mix drove a second PCR of 7 to 11 cycles. Tags on each cDNA molecule came from a template-switch adaptor with 12 random nucleotides. TCRdb re-analysed the 5' RACE reads in MiXCR, keeping a single row per CDR3 protein. The repertoire holds 550,000 to 600,000 distinct CDR3 sequences, with around half as singletons. Caucasian individuals from Russia who were healthy and aged roughly 6 to 95 acted as donors. It was around 10 milliliters of peripheral blood that were drawn from each donor. As to this clonotype: At one end the junction does not follow the germline gene, possibly because of a read error.

There are 18 residues in the CDR3. From germline, CDR1 is SGHTA and CDR2 FQGNSA. The chain uses TRBV7-2 and TRBJ2-5; 10 positions agree with TRBD2. This TCR derives from a man older than 75 in good health. The specimen sequenced was blood. CDR3 nucleotides: TGTGCCAGCAGCTGGGACTTTAGCGGGGGGCCGTACCAAGAGGCCCAGTACTTC. Protein: CASSWDFSGGPYQEAQYF.